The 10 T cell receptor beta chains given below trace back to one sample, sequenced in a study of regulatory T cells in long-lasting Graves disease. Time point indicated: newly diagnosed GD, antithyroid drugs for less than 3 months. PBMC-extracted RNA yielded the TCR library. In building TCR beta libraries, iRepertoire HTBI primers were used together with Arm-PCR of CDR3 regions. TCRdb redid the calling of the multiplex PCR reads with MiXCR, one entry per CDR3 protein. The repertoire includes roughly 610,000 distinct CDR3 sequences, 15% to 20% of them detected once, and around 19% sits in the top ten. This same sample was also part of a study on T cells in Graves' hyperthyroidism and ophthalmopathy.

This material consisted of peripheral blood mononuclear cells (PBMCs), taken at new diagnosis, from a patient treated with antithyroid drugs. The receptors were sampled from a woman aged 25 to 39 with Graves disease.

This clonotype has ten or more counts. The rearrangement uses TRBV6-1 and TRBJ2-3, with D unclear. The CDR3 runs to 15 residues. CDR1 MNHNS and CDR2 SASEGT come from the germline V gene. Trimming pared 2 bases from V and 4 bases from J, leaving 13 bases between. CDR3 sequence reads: CASSESFSGSDTQYF. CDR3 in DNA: TGTGCCAGCAGTGAATCTTTTTCGGGTTCAGATACGCAGTATTTT.

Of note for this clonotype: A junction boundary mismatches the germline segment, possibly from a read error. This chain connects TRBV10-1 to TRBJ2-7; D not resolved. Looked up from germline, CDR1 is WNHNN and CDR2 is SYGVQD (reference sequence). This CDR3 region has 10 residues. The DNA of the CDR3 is TGCGCCAGCAGTGAGTCTCGGCAGCTATTC. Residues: CASSESRQLF.

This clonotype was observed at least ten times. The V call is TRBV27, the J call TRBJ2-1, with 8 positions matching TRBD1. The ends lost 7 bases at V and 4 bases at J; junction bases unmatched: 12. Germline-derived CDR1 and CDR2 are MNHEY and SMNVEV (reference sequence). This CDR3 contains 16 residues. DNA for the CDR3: TGTGCCAGCACCTCCCTCGGACAGGGAGATTACAATGAGCAGTTCTTC. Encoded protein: CASTSLGQGDYNEQFF.

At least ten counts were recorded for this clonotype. CDR3 sequence reads: CASSTQGMGNQPQHF. As DNA, the CDR3 is TGTGCCAGCAGTACACAGGGTATGGGCAATCAGCCCCAGCATTTT. The V gene is TRBV12-3 or TRBV12-4, the J gene TRBJ1-5; D possibly corresponds to TRBD1 (6 bases). CDR3 length: 15 amino acids. The germline V and J ends were trimmed by 5 bases and 2 bases, with 13 bases remaining between them.

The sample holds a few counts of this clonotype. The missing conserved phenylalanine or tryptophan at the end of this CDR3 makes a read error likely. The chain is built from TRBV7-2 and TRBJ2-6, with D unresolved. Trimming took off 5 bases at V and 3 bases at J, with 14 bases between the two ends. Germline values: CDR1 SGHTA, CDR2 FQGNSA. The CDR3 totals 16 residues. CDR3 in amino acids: CASSPQPRVGANVLTL. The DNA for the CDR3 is TGTGCCAGCAGCCCCCAACCCCGGGTTGGGGCCAACGTCCTGACTCTC.

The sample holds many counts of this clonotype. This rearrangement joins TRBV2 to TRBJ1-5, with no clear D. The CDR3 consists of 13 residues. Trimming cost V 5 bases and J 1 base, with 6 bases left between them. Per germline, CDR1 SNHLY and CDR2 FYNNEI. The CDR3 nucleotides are TGTGCCAGCAGTTACCCCAGCAATCAGCCCCAGCATTTT. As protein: CASSYPSNQPQHF.

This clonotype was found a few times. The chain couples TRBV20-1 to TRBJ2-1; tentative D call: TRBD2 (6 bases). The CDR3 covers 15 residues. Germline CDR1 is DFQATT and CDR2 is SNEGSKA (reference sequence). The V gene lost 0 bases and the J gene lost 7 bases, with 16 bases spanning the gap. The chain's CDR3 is CSARESSSARNEQFF. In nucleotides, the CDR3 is TGCAGTGCTAGAGAATCGTCTAGCGCCCGGAATGAGCAGTTCTTC.

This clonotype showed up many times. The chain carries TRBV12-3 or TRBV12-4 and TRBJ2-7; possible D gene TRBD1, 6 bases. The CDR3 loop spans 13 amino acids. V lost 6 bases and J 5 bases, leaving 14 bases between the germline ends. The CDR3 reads CASRQLRGDEQYF. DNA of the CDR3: TGTGCCAGCAGGCAACTCAGGGGAGACGAGCAGTACTTC.

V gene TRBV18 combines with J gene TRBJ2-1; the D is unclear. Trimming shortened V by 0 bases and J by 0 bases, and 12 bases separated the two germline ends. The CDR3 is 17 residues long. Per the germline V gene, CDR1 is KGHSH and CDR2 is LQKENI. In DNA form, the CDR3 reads TGTGCCAGCTCACCACCGGTCATACAGAGCTCCTACAATGAGCAGTTCTTC. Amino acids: CASSPPVIQSSYNEQFF.

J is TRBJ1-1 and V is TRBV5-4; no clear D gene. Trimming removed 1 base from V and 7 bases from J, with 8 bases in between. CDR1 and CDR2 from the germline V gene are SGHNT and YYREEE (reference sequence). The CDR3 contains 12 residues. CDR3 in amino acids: CASSLRSGEAFF. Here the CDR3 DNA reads TGTGCCAGCAGCTTGCGGTCCGGTGAAGCTTTCTTT.